This T cell receptor (beta chain) was identified during a study of persistence of HIV-infected CD4 T cells. Background on the study: The sample holds CD4+ T cells responsive to CMV or HIV-1 Gag.

V dropped 11 bases and J dropped 3 bases, with 13 bases sitting between them. CDR1 is WNHNN and CDR2 is SYGVQD in the germline V gene (reference sequence). CDR3 length: 13 residues. The immunoSEQ assay was version 4, run in survey mode. Assay: immunoSEQ multiplex PCR; the TCRdb copy retains only in-frame clones and omits some. This table has roughly 60,000 clones, 70% to 75% appearing once. About this clone: Its specificity is unknown.

Overlapping HIV-1 Gag 15-mer peptides at approximately 0.96 ug per peptide per mL were used. Memory cells lacking CD40L and CD69 with high CD45RO were sorted. This clonotype originated in an adult man with HIV who was CMV-seropositive. This chain connects TRBV10-1 to TRBJ2-2; D tentatively fits TRBD1 or TRBD2 (5 bases each). The sequencing used CD4+ T cells sorted from PBMCs after roughly 20-hour stimulation, collected from a patient who received antiretroviral therapy. DNA for the CDR3: TGCGCCCTTAATGGGGACCACACCGGGGAGCTGTTTTTT. Translation gives CALNGDHTGELFF.